Below, 25 T cell receptor beta chains from the same sample are listed, as sequenced in a study of CD8+ T cells in alopecia areata. The sequencing template was cDNA reverse transcribed from extracted RNA. Method: immunoSEQ multiplex PCR; TCRdb's copy keeps in-frame clones and lacks some. Found here are about 130,000 clones, about 46% of them singletons; the top ten hold 18%. Specimen: CD8+ T cells sorted from blood, collected at week 0. The receptors come from a human donor with alopecia areata.

This rearrangement joins TRBV5-6 to TRBJ2-7; D remains ambiguous. V lost 4 bases to trimming and J lost 3 bases, with 11 bases between them. CDR3 length: 13 residues. Germline CDR1 and CDR2: SGHDT and YYEEEE. This CDR3 is CASSRPSGYEQYF. The CDR3 region has the DNA TGTGCCAGCAGCCGCCCGTCCGGCTACGAGCAGTACTTC.

The chain recombines TRBV4-3 with TRBJ1-2; TRBD1 is a possible D gene (5 bases). V lost 2 bases to trimming and J lost 8 bases, with 18 bases between them. The CDR3 is 15 residues long. Germline values: CDR1 LGHNA, CDR2 YSLEER. The CDR3 DNA reads TGCGCCAGCAGCCAATCTGAGACAGCCAGTCGCGGCTACACCTTC. Residues: CASSQSETASRGYTF.

The chain's CDR3 is CASSLGGGEQFF. CDR3 DNA: TGTGCCAGCAGCCTCGGGGGAGGTGAGCAGTTCTTC. This chain joins TRBV11-2 and TRBJ2-1; tentative D call: TRBD2 (6 bases). The V end was cut by 5 bases, the J end by 9 bases, with 11 bases between. CDR1 SGHAT and CDR2 FQNNGV come from the germline V gene. The CDR3 sequence is 12 residues long.

The chain joins TRBV13 to TRBJ2-1; D is unclear. Per the germline V gene, CDR1 is PRHDT and CDR2 is FYEKMQ (reference sequence). V was pared by 0 bases and J by 5 bases, with 5 bases between. The CDR3 contains 13 residues. CDR3 region: CASSLGQHNEQFF. The CDR3 nucleotides read TGTGCCAGCAGCTTAGGTCAACACAATGAGCAGTTCTTC.

The rearrangement joins TRBV1 to TRBJ1-5. TRBV1 has pseudogene status. The CDR3 length is 14 residues. CDR3 residues: CTSKGGQGNQPQHF. CDR3 nucleotide sequence: TGCACCAGCAAGGGTGGGCAGGGCAATCAGCCCCAGCATTTT.

This clone turned up a few times. The chain carries TRBV10-3 and TRBJ2-7; D is uncertain. The V gene's germline CDR1 is ENHRY and CDR2 SYGVKD. Trimming left V 10 bases short and J 2 bases short, with 15 bases between. This CDR3 is 13 amino acids long. In DNA, the CDR3 is TGTGCCACCTCATTGGGTTTTACCTACGAGCAGTACTTC. Amino acids: CATSLGFTYEQYF.

The chain combines TRBV5-1 with TRBJ1-2; no firm D call. With 8 bases removed from V and 1 base from J, the gap between germline ends came to 18 bases. The CDR3 sequence is 15 residues long. CDR1 and CDR2 (germline): SGHRS, YFSETQ. The CDR3 is CARPARGTGNYGYTF. CDR3 nucleotides: TGCGCCAGACCGGCCCGGGGAACTGGTAACTATGGCTACACCTTC.

This clone was counted only a few times. The CDR3 bases are TGCGGGTCAGGGGGGCCGAACACCGGGGAGCTGTTTTTT. As protein: CGSGGPNTGELFF. V and J are TRBV29-1 and TRBJ2-2; D might be TRBD1 (7 bases). Looked up from germline, CDR1 is SQVTM and CDR2 is ANQGSEA. This CDR3 has 13 residues.

V usage is TRBV7-3 and J usage is TRBJ1-1, with D possibly being TRBD1 (5 bases). The CDR3 has 13 residues. Germline V lookup: CDR1 SGHTA, CDR2 FQGTGA. The germline V and J ends were trimmed by 3 bases and 7 bases, with 12 bases remaining between them. The CDR3 sequence is CASSFQGSGEAFF. In DNA form, the CDR3 reads TGTGCCAGCAGCTTTCAGGGTTCAGGTGAAGCTTTCTTT.

V and J are TRBV27 and TRBJ1-1; D remains unclear. CDR3 length: 14 amino acids. Germline values: CDR1 MNHEY, CDR2 SMNVEV (reference sequence). The V gene lost 0 bases and the J gene lost 11 bases, with 16 bases spanning the gap. The CDR3 protein is CASSLSMGHGWAFF. For the CDR3, the DNA is TGTGCCAGCAGTTTATCGATGGGCCACGGCTGGGCTTTCTTT.

This chain connects TRBV6-6 to TRBJ1-1; the D is unclear. The CDR3 covers 12 residues. The V end was cut by 7 bases, the J end by 4 bases, with 10 bases between. The germline gives CDR1 MNHNY, CDR2 SVGAGI (reference sequence). CDR3 bases: TGTGCCAGCACCTCTGGGAGCACTGAAGCTTTCTTT. It encodes CASTSGSTEAFF.

V gene TRBV20-1 combines with J gene TRBJ1-2, with unresolved D. Germline V gene data show CDR1 as DFQATT and CDR2 as SNEGSKA (reference sequence). Trimming pared 4 bases from V and 7 bases from J, leaving 4 bases between. The length of the CDR3 is 9 residues. In nucleotides, the CDR3 is TGCAGTGCTAATACTGGCTACACCTTC. It translates to CSANTGYTF.

There are a few counts of this clone. This sample includes further DNA sequences coding for the same CDR3. The chain carries TRBV5-1 and TRBJ2-7; D not certain. V was trimmed by 4 bases and J by 0 bases, leaving 11 bases between them. CDR3 length: 14 residues. Germline values: CDR1 SGHRS, CDR2 YFSETQ. CDR3 sequence (DNA): TGCGCCAGCAGCCTCGGACGGAGCTCCTACGAGCAGTACTTC. Protein: CASSLGRSSYEQYF.

This clone has more than one count but fewer than ten. The chain recombines TRBV27 with TRBJ2-1; D possibly corresponds to TRBD1 (6 bases). This CDR3 is 11 amino acids long. Germline loops: CDR1 MNHEY, CDR2 SMNVEV (reference sequence). V was cut by 10 bases and J by 7 bases, with 11 bases left in between. The CDR3 DNA follows: TGTGCCACGCTACAGGGTAATGAGCAGTTCTTC. The encoded protein is CATLQGNEQFF.

This clone occurred a few times. The chain uses TRBV2 and TRBJ1-2; D ambiguous. The CDR3 loop spans 11 amino acids. CDR1 and CDR2 (germline): SNHLY, FYNNEI. Trimming pared 1 base from V and 8 bases from J, leaving 5 bases between. CDR3 sequence reads: CASSEVWGYTF. CDR3 coding DNA: TGTGCCAGCAGTGAAGTTTGGGGCTACACCTTC. Together with reference TRBV2 and TRBJ1-2, the CDR3 gives the full variable domain: EPEVTQTPSHQVTQMGQEVILRCVPISNHLYFYWYRQILGQKVEFLVSFYNNEISEKSEIFDDQFSVERPDGSNFTLKIRSTKLEDSAMYFCASSEVWGYTFGSGTRLTVV.

The V gene is TRBV5-4, the J gene TRBJ2-3, with D unresolved. Looked up from germline, CDR1 is SGHNT and CDR2 is YYREEE (reference sequence). CDR3 size: 12 residues. V dropped 0 bases and J dropped 4 bases, with 3 bases sitting between them. The CDR3 bases are TGTGCCAGCAGCTTGGATGCAGATACGCAGTATTTT. Encoded protein: CASSLDADTQYF.

The rearrangement joins TRBV29-1 to TRBJ1-4; D remains ambiguous. Trimming took 6 bases from V and 8 from J, leaving 16 bases between them. Germline loops: CDR1 SQVTM, CDR2 ANQGSEA. The CDR3 covers 13 residues. CDR3 residues: CSVIDTEKEKLFF. The CDR3 nucleotides read TGCAGCGTCATAGACACGGAGAAGGAAAAACTGTTTTTT.

The chain recombines TRBV9 with TRBJ2-1; possibly TRBD1 for D (6 bases). This CDR3 has 13 residues. CDR1 and CDR2 from the germline V gene are SGDLS and YYNGEE. The ends were cut back, 4 bases at V and 6 bases at J, with 11 bases in the middle. CDR3 nucleotides: TGTGCCAGCAGCCCTCACAGGGTCAATGAGCAGTTCTTC. Amino acids: CASSPHRVNEQFF.

The rearrangement links TRBV5-6 to TRBJ2-1, with D maybe TRBD2 (8 bases). The CDR3 length is 15 residues. V was trimmed by 4 bases and J by 4 bases, leaving 15 bases between them. The germline gives CDR1 SGHDT, CDR2 YYEEEE. The CDR3 nucleotides are TGTGCCAGCAGCCAGGGGGTAGCGGGGTACAATGAGCAGTTCTTC. The encoded protein is CASSQGVAGYNEQFF.

The rearrangement links TRBV13 to TRBJ1-1; D not certain. CDR3 length equals 14 residues. Trimming removed 5 bases from V and 1 base from J, with 11 bases in between. Per germline, CDR1 PRHDT and CDR2 FYEKMQ (reference sequence). This CDR3 reads CASSIWATNTEAFF. CDR3 nucleotide sequence: TGTGCCAGCAGCATATGGGCGACGAACACTGAAGCTTTCTTT.

V is TRBV9 and J is TRBJ2-2; either TRBD1 or TRBD2 may supply D (5 bases each). The CDR3 covers 14 residues. Germline CDR1 reads SGDLS; CDR2 reads YYNGEE. Between the trimmed V and J ends, which lost 0 bases and 5 bases, there was a span of 8 bases. CDR3 sequence reads: CASSVARGTGELFF. The CDR3 nucleotides read TGTGCCAGCAGCGTAGCGAGGGGAACCGGGGAGCTGTTTTTT.

V is TRBV7-9 and J is TRBJ1-1; 9 positions match TRBD1. The trim removed 5 bases at V and 3 bases at J, leaving 4 bases unmatched. CDR1 and CDR2 (germline): SEHNR, FQNEAQ (reference sequence). The length of the CDR3 is 14 residues. The CDR3, as DNA: TGTGCCAGCAGCCCACGGACAGGGGACACTGAAGCTTTCTTT. As protein: CASSPRTGDTEAFF.

In its sample, this clone was seen a few times. CDR3 DNA: TGCGCCAGCAGCTCCGTAAACACTGAAGCTTTCTTT. Translation: CASSSVNTEAFF. The chain links TRBV5-1 to TRBJ1-1; D call uncertain. The CDR3 is 12 residues long. From germline, CDR1 is SGHRS and CDR2 YFSETQ. The ends were cut back, 3 bases at V and 2 bases at J, with 5 bases in the middle.

The rearrangement joins TRBV27 to TRBJ2-1; 9 nucleotides match TRBD1. Germline V CDR1 and CDR2: MNHEY, SMNVEV (reference sequence). The CDR3 covers 15 residues. With 5 bases clipped from V and 10 bases from J, the junction kept 12 bases outside the gene matches. The CDR3 is CASSPRPGQGYEQFF. The CDR3 DNA reads as TGTGCCAGCAGTCCTCGGCCGGGACAGGGCTACGAGCAGTTCTTC.

This chain uses TRBV2 with TRBJ1-1, with D hard to call. Germline loops: CDR1 SNHLY, CDR2 FYNNEI. The V end was cut by 6 bases, the J end by 0 bases, with 8 bases between. This CDR3 region has 13 residues. The CDR3: CASRTTVNTEAFF. The CDR3, as DNA: TGTGCCAGCAGGACCACAGTGAACACTGAAGCTTTCTTT.